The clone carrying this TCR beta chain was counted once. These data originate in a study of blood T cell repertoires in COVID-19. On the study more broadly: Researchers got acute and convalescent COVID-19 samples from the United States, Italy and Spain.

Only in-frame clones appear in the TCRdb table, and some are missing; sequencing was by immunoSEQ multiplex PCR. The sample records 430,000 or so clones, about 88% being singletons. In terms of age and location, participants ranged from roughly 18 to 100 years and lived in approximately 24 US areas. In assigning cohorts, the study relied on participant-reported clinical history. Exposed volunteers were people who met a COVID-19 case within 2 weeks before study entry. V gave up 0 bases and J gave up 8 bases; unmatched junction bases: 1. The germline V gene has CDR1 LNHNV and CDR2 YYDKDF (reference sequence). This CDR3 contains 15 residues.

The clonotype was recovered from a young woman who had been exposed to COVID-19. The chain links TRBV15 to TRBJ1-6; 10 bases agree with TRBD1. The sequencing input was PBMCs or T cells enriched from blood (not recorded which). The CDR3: CATSRDGTGDSPLHF. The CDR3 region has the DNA TGTGCCACCAGCAGAGATGGGACAGGGGATTCACCCCTCCACTTT.